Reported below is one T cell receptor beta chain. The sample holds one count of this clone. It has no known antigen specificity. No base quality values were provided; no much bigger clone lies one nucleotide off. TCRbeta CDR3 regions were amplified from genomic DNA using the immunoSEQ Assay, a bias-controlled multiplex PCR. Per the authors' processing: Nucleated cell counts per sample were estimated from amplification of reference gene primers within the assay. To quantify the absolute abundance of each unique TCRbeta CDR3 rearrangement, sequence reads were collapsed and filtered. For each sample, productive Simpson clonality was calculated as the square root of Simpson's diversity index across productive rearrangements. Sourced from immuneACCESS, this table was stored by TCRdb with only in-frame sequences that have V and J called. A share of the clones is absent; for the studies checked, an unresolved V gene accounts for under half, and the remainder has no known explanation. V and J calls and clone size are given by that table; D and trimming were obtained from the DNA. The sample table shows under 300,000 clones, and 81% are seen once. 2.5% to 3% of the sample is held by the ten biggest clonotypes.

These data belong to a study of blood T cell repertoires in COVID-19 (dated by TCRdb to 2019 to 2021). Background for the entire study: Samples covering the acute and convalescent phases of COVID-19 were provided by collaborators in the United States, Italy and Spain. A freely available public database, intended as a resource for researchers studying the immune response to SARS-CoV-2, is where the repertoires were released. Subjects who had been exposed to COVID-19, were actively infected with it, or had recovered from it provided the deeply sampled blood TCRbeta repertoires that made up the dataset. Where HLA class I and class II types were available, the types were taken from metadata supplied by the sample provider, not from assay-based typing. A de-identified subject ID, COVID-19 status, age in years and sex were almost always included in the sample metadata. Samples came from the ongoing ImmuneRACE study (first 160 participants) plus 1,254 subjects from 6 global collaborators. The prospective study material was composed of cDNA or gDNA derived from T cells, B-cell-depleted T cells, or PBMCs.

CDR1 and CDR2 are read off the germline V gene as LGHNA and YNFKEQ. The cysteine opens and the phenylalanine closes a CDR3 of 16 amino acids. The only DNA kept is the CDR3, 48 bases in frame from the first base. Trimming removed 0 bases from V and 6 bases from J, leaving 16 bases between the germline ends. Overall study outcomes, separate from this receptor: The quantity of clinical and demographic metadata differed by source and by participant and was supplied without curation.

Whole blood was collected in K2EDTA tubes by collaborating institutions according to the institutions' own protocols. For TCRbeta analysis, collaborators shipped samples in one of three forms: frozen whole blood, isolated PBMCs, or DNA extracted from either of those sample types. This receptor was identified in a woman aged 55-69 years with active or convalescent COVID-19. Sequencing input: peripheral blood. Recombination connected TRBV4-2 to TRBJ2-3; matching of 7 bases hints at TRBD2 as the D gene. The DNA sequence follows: TGTGCCAGCAGCCAAGATTGGCAGGGGAGGGCGGATACGCAGTATTTT. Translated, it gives CASSQDWQGRADTQYF.